These T cell receptor beta chains were read from a single sample in a study of cytomegalovirus exposure and HLA in healthy donors. Measured with immunoSEQ multiplex PCR; TCRdb has only the in-frame clones, and not every one. The data show around 69,000 clones, nearly 96% seen once. The material sequenced was PBMCs. The source of these receptors is a woman aged 18-29 years in good health and CMV-seropositive. Both conserved end residues are part of each CDR3. Fields, in order: J gene, D gene, clone size, V gene, CDR3 protein, CDR3 DNA. A D gene is named only where the DNA matches it firmly. Expanded clones are given a class, and other clones once, few, many or no size at all.

TRBJ2-3 | TRBD2 | NA | TRBV27 | CASSATSGITDTQYF | TGTGCCAGCAGCGCGACTAGCGGGATTACAGATACGCAGTATTTT
TRBJ2-7 | TRBD2 | once | TRBV5-1 | CASSLGLAGERYF | TGCGCCAGCAGCCTAGGACTAGCGGGAGAACGGTACTTC
TRBJ2-7 | TRBD1 | NA | TRBV28 | CASSLGTGVAYEQYF | TGTGCCAGCAGTTTAGGGACAGGGGTCGCCTACGAGCAGTACTTC
TRBJ1-2 | NA | NA | TRBV6-1 | CASSVTQGILSGYTF | TGTGCCAGCAGTGTCACACAGGGTATTTTGTCTGGCTACACCTTC
TRBJ2-1 | TRBD2 | NA | TRBV30 | CACKVASGAYNEQFF | TGTGCCTGTAAGGTGGCTAGCGGAGCCTACAATGAGCAGTTCTTC
TRBJ2-3 | TRBD2 | NA | TRBV9 | CASSEGLADTDTQYF | TGTGCCAGCAGCGAGGGACTAGCGGACACAGATACGCAGTATTTT
TRBJ2-1 | NA | NA | TRBV4-3 | CASSQDRENEQFF | TGCGCCAGCAGCCAAGATCGGGAGAATGAGCAGTTCTTC
TRBJ2-3 | TRBD2 | NA | TRBV7-2 | CASSPLAGIRDTQYF | TGTGCCAGCAGTCCCCTAGCGGGGATTAGGGATACGCAGTATTTT
TRBJ2-7 | NA | NA | TRBV28 | CASRRQVSYEQYF | TGTGCCAGCAGGAGACAGGTCTCCTACGAGCAGTACTTC
TRBJ1-2 | NA | NA | TRBV4-2 | CASSQSWPLWGANYGYTF | TGTGCCAGCAGCCAATCTTGGCCTTTATGGGGGGCTAACTATGGCTACACCTTC
TRBJ2-3 | NA | NA | TRBV2 | CASSEASEGTQYF | TGTGCCAGCAGTGAAGCGAGCGAAGGTACGCAGTATTTT
TRBJ1-5 | NA | NA | TRBV19 | CASRTTGSNQPQHF | TGTGCCAGTAGGACTACAGGGAGCAATCAGCCCCAGCATTTT
TRBJ2-7 | NA | NA | TRBV5-8 | CASSWGLTYEQYF | TGTGCCAGCAGCTGGGGGCTAACCTACGAGCAGTACTTC
TRBJ1-1 | NA | NA | TRBV25-1 | CASSELGLEAFF | TGTGCCAGCAGTGAATTGGGCCTTGAAGCTTTCTTT
TRBJ2-3 | TRBD2 | NA | TRBV9 | CASSVGGSATDTQYF | TGTGCCAGCAGCGTCGGGGGGAGTGCCACAGATACGCAGTATTTT
TRBJ1-2 | NA | NA | TRBV18 | CASSKDRDFNYGYTF | TGTGCCAGCTCAAAAGACCGGGACTTTAACTATGGCTACACCTTC
TRBJ1-4 | NA | NA | TRBV27 | CASRRPRSEKLFF | TGTGCCAGCAGACGGCCGCGGAGTGAAAAACTGTTTTTT
TRBJ2-7 | TRBD2 | NA | TRBV15 | CATSRGRISGIYEQYF | TGTGCCACCAGCAGGGGTAGAATTAGCGGGATATATGAGCAGTACTTC